This TCR beta chain was found in a study of regulatory dendritic cells for organ transplantation. Repertoires were generated with immunoSEQ multiplex PCR, while TCRdb's copy carries only in-frame clones and drops some. Found here are some 35,000 clones, 90% to 95% of them singletons; the top ten hold approximately 0.12%. The source is a human donor in good health. The specimen sequenced was naive CD8+ T cells from blood. Subset indicated: CD45RA+ naive T cells.

CDR3 nucleotides: TGTGCCAGCAGCTTAATGTCGGGAGGGCCAGGCGATGAGCAGTTCTTC. Protein: CASSLMSGGPGDEQFF. The chain recombines TRBV11-2 with TRBJ2-1; 8 positions agree with TRBD2. CDR1 is SGHAT and CDR2 is FQNNGV in the germline V gene. The length of the CDR3 is 16 residues. V was clipped by 2 bases and J by 8 bases; unmatched bases: 11. Looking up the rest from reference TRBV11-2 and TRBJ2-1 gives the full variable domain: EAGVAQSPRYKIIEKRQSVAFWCNPISGHATLYWYQQILGQGPKLLIQFQNNGVVDDSQLPKDRFSAERLKGVDSTLKIQPAKLEDSAVYLCASSLMSGGPGDEQFFGPGTRLTVL.